This T cell receptor beta chain was captured by sequencing in a study of regulatory T cells in long-lasting Graves disease (dated by TCRdb to the early 2020s). For the wider study: Persistent Graves' disease meant more than 5 years of antithyroid drug treatment with TSH receptor autoantibodies that stayed positive. A total of around 35 samples underwent TCR sequencing: about 13 from persistent and 20 from newly diagnosed Graves' disease patients. Peripheral blood TCR sequencing and RNA sequencing compared persistent Graves' disease patients with newly diagnosed Graves' disease patients. Persistent Graves' disease patients in the clinical cohort had taken antithyroid drugs for 9.5 to 13 years on average. The study took place in China and was registered as a clinical trial.

Library method: multiplex PCR. Sequencing instrument: Illumina HiSeq 4000. iRepertoire HTBI primers and Arm-PCR amplification of CDR3 regions were used to construct TCR beta libraries. PCR products were gel purified before sequencing. As for how the authors treated the data: A total of 62 TRBV and 14 TRBJ segments were identified across samples and were used for gene usage analysis of CDR3 amino acid clonotypes. COPE and FqMerger were used to merge the filtered high-quality paired reads into contigs. Contigs were aligned with BLAST to IMGT TRBV, TRBD and TRBJ reference genes, and CDR3 was defined per IMGT. Any clonotype with a frequency above 0.1% was classified as a highly expanded clone. Shannon entropy served as the measure of repertoire diversity, while the Gini coefficient captured V-J evenness. Public clonotypes were defined as clonotypes shared by more than one individual. TCRdb applied fastp at Q25 and MiXCR to the public reads, then kept only in-frame beta chains. Each CDR3 protein gets just one entry, which takes the most common genes and DNA from the rows behind it. The V and J calls shown here were made by TCRdb, not taken from the authors' results. A total of 310,000 or so distinct CDR3 sequences appear in this sample, around 20% of them only once. The ten largest clones capture approximately 53% of the sample.

Points the paper makes about the study in general: Compared with newly diagnosed patients, patients with persistent Graves' disease had lower TCR Shannon entropy and fewer highly expanded clones, which suggests clonal expansion. Sequencing and analysis were limited to the TCR beta chain. More public clonotypes were shared among persistent patients (roughly 2,900) than among newly diagnosed patients (966). Peripheral blood alone was examined, since thyroid tissue, which constituted the primary lesion, could not be accessed. The authors noted that the small sample size was a limitation that may lower accuracy.

In the paper's terms, the time point label means: persistent/refractory GD, antithyroid drugs over 5 years with positive TRAb. For both TCR sequencing and RNA sequencing, RNA was extracted from PBMCs in TRIzol. Graves' disease was diagnosed according to American Thyroid Association guidelines. The patients came from an endocrinology department in Xi'an, China. Each patient gave 7 to 9.5 milliliters of peripheral blood, collected in an EDTA anticoagulant tube. Ficoll Paque Plus density gradient separation was used to isolate PBMCs, and no further T cell sorting was performed. An Agilent 2100 Bioanalyzer and agarose gel were used to check RNA quality, and a NanoDrop 2000 was used to measure RNA concentration. This clonotype has at least ten counts. Its antigen specificity is not known. Per-base quality was not reported, and no clone a single base away is much larger than it. The receptor comes from a female donor with Graves disease. The material sequenced was peripheral blood mononuclear cells (PBMCs), taken when the disease was refractory, from a patient treated with antithyroid drugs.

The sequence in DNA is TGTGCCAGCAGTGTACGACAGGGTTTGGGTCAGCCCCAGCATTTT. The encoded protein is CASSVRQGLGQPQHF. The chain employs TRBV6-2 or TRBV6-3 and TRBJ1-5; 7 central bases correspond to TRBD1. V is cut back by 5 bases and J by 6 bases, with 10 bases in the junction unmatched. The CDR3 runs 15 amino acids, cysteine and phenylalanine included. Only the CDR3 portion is preserved as DNA: 45 bases, with reading frame beginning at the first base. Taken from the germline V gene, the CDR1 and CDR2 loops are MNHEY and SVGEGT.